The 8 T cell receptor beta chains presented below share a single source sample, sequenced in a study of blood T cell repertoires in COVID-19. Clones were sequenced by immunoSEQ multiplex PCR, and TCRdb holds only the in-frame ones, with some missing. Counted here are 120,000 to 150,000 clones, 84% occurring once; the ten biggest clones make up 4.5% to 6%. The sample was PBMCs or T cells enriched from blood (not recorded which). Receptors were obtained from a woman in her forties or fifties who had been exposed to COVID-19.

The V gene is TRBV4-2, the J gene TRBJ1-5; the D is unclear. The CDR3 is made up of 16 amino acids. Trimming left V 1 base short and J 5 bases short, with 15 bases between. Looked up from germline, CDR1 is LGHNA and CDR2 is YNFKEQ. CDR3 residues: CASSQAGIGMDQPQHF. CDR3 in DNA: TGTGCCAGCAGCCAAGCCGGGATTGGTATGGATCAGCCCCAGCATTTT.

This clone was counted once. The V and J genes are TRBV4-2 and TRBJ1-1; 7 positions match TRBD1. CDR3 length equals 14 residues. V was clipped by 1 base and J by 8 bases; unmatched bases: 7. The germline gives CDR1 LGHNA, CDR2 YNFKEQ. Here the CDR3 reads CASSQGTDRVEAFF. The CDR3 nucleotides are TGTGCCAGCAGCCAAGGCACTGACAGGGTAGAAGCTTTCTTT.

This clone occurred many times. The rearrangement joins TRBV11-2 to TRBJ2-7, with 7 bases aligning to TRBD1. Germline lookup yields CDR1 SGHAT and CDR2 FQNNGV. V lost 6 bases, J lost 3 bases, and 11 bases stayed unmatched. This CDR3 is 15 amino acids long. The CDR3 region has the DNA TGTGCCAGCAGATCCCTACAGGGGCGATTCTACGAGCAGTACTTC. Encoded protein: CASRSLQGRFYEQYF.

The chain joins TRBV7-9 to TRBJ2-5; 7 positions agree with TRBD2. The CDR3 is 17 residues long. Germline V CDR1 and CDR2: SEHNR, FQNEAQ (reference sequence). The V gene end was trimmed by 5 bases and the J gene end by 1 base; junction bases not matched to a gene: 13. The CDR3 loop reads CASSPDLAAGFQETQYF. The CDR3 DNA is TGTGCCAGCAGCCCCGACCTGGCAGCGGGGTTCCAAGAGACCCAGTACTTC.

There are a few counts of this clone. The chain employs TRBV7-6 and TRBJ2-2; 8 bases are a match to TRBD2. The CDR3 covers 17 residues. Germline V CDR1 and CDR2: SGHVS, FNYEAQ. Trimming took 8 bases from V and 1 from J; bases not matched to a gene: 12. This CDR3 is CASSRTAGLENTGELFF. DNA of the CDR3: TGTGCCAGCTCTAGGACCGCGGGACTAGAGAACACCGGGGAGCTGTTTTTT. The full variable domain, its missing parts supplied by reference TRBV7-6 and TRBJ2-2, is GAGVSQSPRYKVTKRGQDVALRCDPISGHVSLYWYRQALGQGPEFLTYFNYEAQQDKSGLPNDRFSAERPEGSISTLTIQRTEQRDSAMYRCASSRTAGLENTGELFFGEGSRLTVL.

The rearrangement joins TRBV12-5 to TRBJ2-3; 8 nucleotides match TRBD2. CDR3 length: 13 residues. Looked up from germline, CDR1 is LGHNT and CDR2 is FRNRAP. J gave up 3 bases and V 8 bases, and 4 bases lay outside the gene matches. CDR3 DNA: TGTGCTAGTCGGGCTAGCGGGACAGATACGCAGTATTTT. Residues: CASRASGTDTQYF.

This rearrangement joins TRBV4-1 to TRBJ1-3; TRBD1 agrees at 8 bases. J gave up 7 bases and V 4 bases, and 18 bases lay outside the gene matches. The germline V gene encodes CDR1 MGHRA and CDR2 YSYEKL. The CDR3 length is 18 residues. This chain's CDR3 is CASSRSLGVAGGKNTIYF. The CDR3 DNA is TGCGCCAGCAGCCGGTCTTTAGGGGTAGCAGGGGGCAAGAACACCATATATTTT.

The CDR3 bases are TGTGCCAGCAGCTTGACGACAGGGGGCGTTAATGAAAAACTGTTTTTT. Protein product: CASSLTTGGVNEKLFF. The chain has TRBV5-8 and TRBJ1-4; 10 nucleotides align to TRBD1. The CDR3 is 16 amino acids. Trimming cost V 1 base and J 4 bases; bases outside gene matches: 4. Looked up from germline, CDR1 is SGHTS and CDR2 is YDEGEE. Full variable domain (outside the CDR3, taken from reference TRBV5-8 and TRBJ1-4): EAGVTQSPTHLIKTRGQQATLRCSPISGHTSVYWYQQALGLGLQFLLWYDEGEERNRGNFPPRFSGRQFPNYSSELNVNALELEDSALYLCASSLTTGGVNEKLFFGSGTQLSVL.